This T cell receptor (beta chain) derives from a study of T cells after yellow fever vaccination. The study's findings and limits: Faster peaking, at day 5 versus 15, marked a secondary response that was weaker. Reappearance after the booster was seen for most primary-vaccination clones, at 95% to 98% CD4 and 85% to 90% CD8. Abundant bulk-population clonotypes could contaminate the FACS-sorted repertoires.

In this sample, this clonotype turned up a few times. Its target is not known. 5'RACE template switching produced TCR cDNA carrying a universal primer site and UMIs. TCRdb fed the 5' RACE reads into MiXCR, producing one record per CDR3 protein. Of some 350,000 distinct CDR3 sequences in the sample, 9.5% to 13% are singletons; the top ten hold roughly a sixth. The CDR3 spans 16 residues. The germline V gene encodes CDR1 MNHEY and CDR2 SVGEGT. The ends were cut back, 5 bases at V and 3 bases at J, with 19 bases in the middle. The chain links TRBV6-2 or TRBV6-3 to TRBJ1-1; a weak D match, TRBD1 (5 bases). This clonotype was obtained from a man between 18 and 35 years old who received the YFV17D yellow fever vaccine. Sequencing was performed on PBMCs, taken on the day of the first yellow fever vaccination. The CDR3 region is CASSIRGPGPYTEAFF. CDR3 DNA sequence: TGTGCCAGCAGTATCCGAGGACCAGGGCCCTACACTGAAGCTTTCTTT.